A selection of T cell receptor beta chains follows, all from one sample in a study of T cell responses to AZD1222 COVID-19 vaccine. Repertoires were generated with immunoSEQ multiplex PCR, while TCRdb's copy carries only in-frame clones and drops some. The data contain just over 90,000 clones, around 87% of them singletons. The sequencing used peripheral blood, collected 28 days after the second AZD1222 dose. These receptors came from an adult who received the AZD1222 COVID-19 vaccine. Each CDR3 is given with its conserved first and last residue. The D gene is left open where the match is weak. Clone size is stated in some rows and not others, as once, few, many or a class when expanded.

few	TRBV5-1	TRBJ2-5	.	CASSLVSGTSETQYF	TGCGCCAGCAGCTTGGTGAGCGGGACATCGGAGACCCAGTACTTC
.	TRBV6-5	TRBJ1-4	.	CASSRKLGPVLELFF	TGTGCCAGCAGTCGTAAACTTGGTCCGGTGTTGGAACTGTTTTTT
.	TRBV6-5	TRBJ1-1	.	CASSYSIRGTEAFF	TGTGCCAGCAGTTACTCGATCCGCGGCACTGAAGCTTTCTTT
.	TRBV6-1	TRBJ1-2	TRBD1	CASSELRTGNYGYTF	TGTGCCAGCAGTGAACTCAGGACAGGAAACTATGGCTACACCTTC
.	TRBV18	TRBJ2-6	.	CASSLTVGPGANVLTF	TGTGCCAGCTCGCTTACGGTGGGGCCTGGGGCCAACGTCCTGACTTTC
.	TRBV2	TRBJ1-1	.	CASLAGRAFF	TGTGCCAGTCTGGCGGGAAGGGCTTTCTTT
few	TRBV14	TRBJ2-5	TRBD1	CASSPTGFGETQYF	TGTGCCAGCAGCCCGACAGGGTTTGGAGAGACCCAGTACTTC
.	TRBV4-1	TRBJ2-3	TRBD2	CASSQGGGADTQYF	TGCGCCAGCAGCCAAGGTGGGGGGGCAGATACGCAGTATTTT
once	TRBV7-2	TRBJ2-5	TRBD1	CASSSKQGVGETQYF	TGTGCCAGCAGCTCTAAACAGGGGGTCGGAGAGACCCAGTACTTC
.	TRBV7-2	TRBJ2-5	.	CASSLEFWSVGTQYF	TGTGCCAGCAGCTTAGAGTTTTGGAGTGTGGGGACCCAGTACTTC
.	TRBV6-5	TRBJ1-4	TRBD1	CASSSEAGGVGKLFF	TGTGCCAGCAGTTCCGAGGCAGGGGGCGTTGGAAAACTGTTTTTT
.	TRBV3-1/TRBV3-2	TRBJ2-7	TRBD2	CASSQGSGGAYEQYF	TGTGCCAGCAGCCAAGGCTCCGGGGGGGCCTACGAGCAGTACTTC
once	TRBV20-1	TRBJ1-1	.	CSAVRVGEAFF	TGCAGTGCTGTTAGAGTGGGGGAAGCTTTCTTT
.	TRBV18	TRBJ2-1	.	CASSPQGGSYNEQFF	TGTGCCAGCTCACCACAGGGGGGTTCCTACAATGAGCAGTTCTTC
.	TRBV2	TRBJ2-1	TRBD1	CASRDRVNEQFF	TGTGCCAGCAGGGACAGGGTTAATGAGCAGTTCTTC
.	TRBV7-2	TRBJ1-6	TRBD1	CASSRDSNSPLHF	TGTGCCAGCAGCCGGGACAGTAATTCACCCCTCCACTTT
.	TRBV5-1	TRBJ2-4	TRBD2	CASSYGLAENIQYF	TGCGCCAGCAGCTATGGACTAGCGGAAAACATTCAGTACTTC
.	TRBV2	TRBJ2-3	.	CASSELGLSLRNTQYF	TGTGCCAGCAGTGAATTAGGGTTAAGCCTCCGTAATACGCAGTATTTT
.	TRBV21-1	TRBJ2-7	.	CASSYHDLSRDTNYEQYF	TGTGCCAGCAGTTACCACGACCTTTCCCGGGACACCAACTACGAGCAGTACTTC
.	TRBV6-6	TRBJ1-2	.	CASSLPSGSLAKVYGYTF	TGTGCCAGCAGTCTCCCCTCAGGGTCTTTGGCTAAAGTGTATGGCTACACCTTC
.	TRBV6-5	TRBJ1-1	.	CASSYSTGLARTEAFF	TGTGCCAGCAGTTACTCGACGGGGTTAGCGAGGACTGAAGCTTTCTTT
once	TRBV27	TRBJ2-1	.	CASSSPPGVISNEQFF	TGTGCCAGCAGTTCCCCCCCAGGGGTAATCTCCAATGAGCAGTTCTTC
.	TRBV10-2	TRBJ1-5	.	CASSVLSSNQPQHF	TGCGCCAGCAGTGTCCTTAGTAGCAATCAGCCCCAGCATTTT
.	TRBV15	TRBJ2-5	TRBD2	CATSRGPGLEGETQYF	TGTGCCACCAGCAGAGGTCCGGGACTAGAGGGCGAGACCCAGTACTTC
.	TRBV6-1	TRBJ1-4	.	CASSDLDGTGNEKLFF	TGTGCCAGCAGTGATCTAGACGGAACAGGGAATGAAAAACTGTTTTTT
.	TRBV30	TRBJ1-5	.	CAWSGAGYNQPQHF	TGTGCCTGGAGTGGCGCAGGTTATAATCAGCCCCAGCATTTT
.	TRBV24-1	TRBJ2-3	.	CATAKAPIASTDTQYF	TGTGCCACCGCAAAAGCCCCGATCGCTAGCACAGATACGCAGTATTTT
.	TRBV2	TRBJ2-7	.	CASRWQPYEQYF	TGTGCCAGCAGGTGGCAGCCCTACGAGCAGTACTTC
.	TRBV6-1	TRBJ2-7	.	CASSEGKGTYEQYF	TGTGCCAGCAGTGAAGGAAAGGGCACCTACGAGCAGTACTTC
.	TRBV28	TRBJ2-3	TRBD2	CASSLRRTSGGFGGTDTQYF	TGTGCCAGCAGTTTGAGAAGGACTAGCGGGGGGTTCGGGGGCACAGATACGCAGTATTTT
.	TRBV15	TRBJ1-2	.	CATSPRMGDGYTF	TGTGCCACCAGCCCGAGGATGGGGGATGGCTACACCTTC
.	TRBV28	TRBJ1-4	.	CASSPLATTNEKLFF	TGTGCCAGCAGTCCCTTGGCTACAACTAATGAAAAACTGTTTTTT
.	TRBV11-2	TRBJ2-1	TRBD2	CASSLAASGRNEQFF	TGTGCCAGCAGCTTAGCGGCTAGCGGGAGGAATGAGCAGTTCTTC
.	TRBV5-6	TRBJ1-4	.	CASRSGTHPTFYEKLFF	TGTGCCAGCAGGAGCGGGACTCACCCGACGTTTTATGAAAAACTGTTTTTT
.	TRBV7-2	TRBJ2-2	.	CASSLRQGGTGELFF	TGTGCCAGCAGCTTACGTCAGGGTGGCACCGGGGAGCTGTTTTTT
.	TRBV5-8	TRBJ2-7	.	CASSFGQTGPTYEQYF	TGTGCCAGCAGCTTCGGACAGACGGGACCTACCTACGAGCAGTACTTC
once	TRBV25-1	TRBJ1-1	.	CASGSGMNTEAFF	TGTGCCAGCGGTTCAGGGATGAACACTGAAGCTTTCTTT
few	TRBV6-4	TRBJ2-3	.	CASSEGRNFPTDTQYF	TGTGCCAGCAGTGAAGGGAGAAACTTTCCCACAGATACGCAGTATTTT
.	TRBV11-3	TRBJ2-1	TRBD2	CASSPGGGPYNEQFF	TGTGCCAGCAGTCCCGGGGGGGGCCCCTACAATGAGCAGTTCTTC
once	TRBV11-3	TRBJ2-5	.	CASSDNAVGAVKTQYF	TGTGCCAGCAGCGATAACGCGGTTGGGGCAGTGAAGACCCAGTACTTC
once	TRBV7-2	TRBJ1-1	TRBD1	CASSLGQGVRAFF	TGTGCCAGCAGCTTAGGACAGGGAGTTCGAGCTTTCTTT
once	TRBV4-3	TRBJ1-3	.	CASSQAGGAGNTIYF	TGCGCCAGCAGCCAAGCGGGCGGAGCTGGAAACACCATATATTTT
.	TRBV4-2	TRBJ2-1	.	CASSQADGPRSNEQFF	TGTGCCAGCAGCCAAGCGGACGGCCCTAGGTCCAATGAGCAGTTCTTC
.	TRBV27	TRBJ1-2	.	CASSLSQQGTEINYGYTF	TGTGCCAGCAGTTTAAGCCAACAGGGTACGGAGATTAACTATGGCTACACCTTC
.	TRBV5-1	TRBJ2-1	.	CASSSPNYNEQFF	TGCGCCAGCAGCTCGCCTAATTACAATGAGCAGTTCTTC
.	TRBV3-1/TRBV3-2	TRBJ2-3	TRBD2	CASSHSLAGTDTQYF	TGTGCCAGCAGCCATTCGCTAGCGGGGACAGATACGCAGTATTTT
.	TRBV20-1	TRBJ1-2	.	CSASRQAATYGYTF	TGCAGTGCTAGTAGGCAGGCCGCTACCTATGGCTACACCTTC
.	TRBV2	TRBJ1-1	.	CASSPQRGDKNTEAFF	TGTGCCAGCAGTCCCCAAAGGGGGGACAAGAACACTGAAGCTTTCTTT
.	TRBV30	TRBJ2-7	TRBD1	CAWGQGIGEQYF	TGTGCCTGGGGACAGGGGATAGGGGAGCAGTACTTC
.	TRBV10-3	TRBJ2-7	.	CAISESIPGLRTPPYF	TGTGCCATCAGTGAGTCGATTCCAGGATTGAGGACCCCGCCGTACTTC
.	TRBV5-4	TRBJ1-3	.	CASTTDTGNTIYF	TGTGCCAGTACGACAGACACTGGAAACACCATATATTTT
.	TRBV5-6	TRBJ2-1	TRBD2	CASSLVGLAAYNEQFF	TGTGCCAGCAGCTTGGTTGGGCTAGCGGCCTACAATGAGCAGTTCTTC